The following is a TCR beta chain sequence with its context. Here immunoSEQ multiplex PCR was the method, and the copy in TCRdb shows in-frame clones only, minus some. Of under 2,500,000 clones detected, more than 90% appear once; the ten largest clones hold around 0.13%. This entry comes from a study of shared clonotypes between healthy human individuals. The sequence derives from a man younger than 30 in good health. The source material was naive CD4+ T cells sorted from blood. Subset in this sample: CD45RA+ positively selected.

The CDR3 reads CASSGGLLGTDTQYF. The CDR3, as DNA: TGTGCCAGCAGTGGGGGGCTACTCGGCACAGATACGCAGTATTTT. The rearrangement links TRBV6-1 to TRBJ2-3, with D tentatively TRBD1 (6 bases). Germline V gene lookup returns CDR1 MNHNS and CDR2 SASEGT. Trimming shortened V by 4 bases and J by 1 base, and 12 bases separated the two germline ends. This CDR3 has 15 residues.